These 28 T cell receptor beta chains were sequenced from one sample in a study of cytomegalovirus exposure and HLA in healthy donors. Use of 60 Vbeta and 13 Jbeta primers characterized the PCR. Profiled with immunoSEQ multiplex PCR; TCRdb holds only in-frame clones, not every one. The sample records about 170,000 clones, about 82% being singletons. Sequenced material: PBMCs. These receptors originate from a woman aged 18-29 years in good health and CMV-seronegative.

The rearrangement uses TRBV7-2 and TRBJ1-4; 7 bases are a match to TRBD1. In germline, CDR1 is SGHTA, CDR2 FQGNSA. The J segment lost 8 bases and the V segment lost 2 bases, leaving 8 bases of the junction unmatched. The CDR3 runs to 15 residues. This chain's CDR3 is CASSLNRQGGEKLFF. The CDR3 DNA sequence: TGTGCCAGCAGCTTAAACCGACAGGGCGGGGAAAAACTGTTTTTT.

This clone was picked up many times. The chain joins TRBV27 to TRBJ1-2; tentative D call: TRBD1 (6 bases). V lost 3 bases, J lost 4 bases, and 15 bases lay in between. The CDR3 length is 15 residues. CDR1 and CDR2 (germline): MNHEY, SMNVEV (reference sequence). The CDR3 DNA sequence: TGTGCCAGCAGTTTTTCGCCCGACAGGCCCTATGGCTACACCTTC. Encoded protein: CASSFSPDRPYGYTF.

This clone was counted only a few times. The chain employs TRBV29-1 and TRBJ1-1; D is undetermined. The V end lost 3 bases, the J end lost 8 bases, and 7 bases lay between the germline ends. The CDR3 contains 10 residues. CDR1 SQVTM and CDR2 ANQGSEA come from the germline V gene. CDR3 residues: CSVDGPEAFF. The CDR3 DNA follows: TGCAGCGTTGATGGGCCGGAAGCTTTCTTT.

The CDR3: CAIEPDSYNEQFF. In DNA, the CDR3 is TGTGCCATTGAGCCGGACAGTTACAATGAGCAGTTCTTC. The chain employs TRBV10-3 and TRBJ2-1, with D maybe TRBD1 (6 bases). CDR1 and CDR2 (germline): ENHRY, SYGVKD. V was trimmed by 9 bases and J by 4 bases, leaving 13 bases between them. This CDR3 is 13 amino acids long.

In the case of this clone: A read error may account for a junction end that differs from germline. The chain carries TRBV7-7 and TRBJ2-3, with 14 positions matching TRBD2. The CDR3 sequence is 16 residues long. Germline assignment: CDR1 SSHAT and CDR2 FNYEAQ (reference sequence). CDR3 nucleotides: TGTGCTAGCAGCCCTGGGACTAGCGGGAGCGCAGATACGCAGTATTTT. This sequence encodes CASSPGTSGSADTQYF. The variable domain in full, with the rest retrieved from reference TRBV7-7 and TRBJ2-3, is GAGVSQSPRYKVTKRGQDVTLRCDPISSHATLYWYQQALGQGPEFLTYFNYEAQPDKSGLPSDRFSAERPEGSISTLTIQRTEQRDSAMYRCASSPGTSGSADTQYFGPGTRLTVL.

The chain uses TRBV28 and TRBJ1-5; possible D gene TRBD1, 5 bases. Germline loops: CDR1 MDHEN, CDR2 SYDVKM. The CDR3 is 17 amino acids. With 5 bases removed from V and 7 bases from J, the gap between germline ends came to 24 bases. The CDR3 DNA reads as TGTGCCAGCAGTCCGCGACCGAAGGGCAAGGGGATCCAGCCCCAGCATTTT. It encodes CASSPRPKGKGIQPQHF.

The chain carries TRBV11-3 and TRBJ2-7; the D gene is possibly TRBD1 (5 bases). V was pared by 5 bases and J by 6 bases, with 14 bases between. Germline CDR1 reads SGHNT; CDR2 reads YENEEA. The CDR3 runs to 13 residues. CDR3 nucleotides: TGTGCCAGCAGCCAATCAGGGCCGGGCGAGCAGTACTTC. Its translation is CASSQSGPGEQYF.

The chain combines TRBV10-1 with TRBJ2-2; D gene uncertain. Trimming stripped 6 bases from V and 2 bases from J, with 25 bases between. Per the germline V gene, CDR1 is WNHNN and CDR2 is SYGVQD (reference sequence). This CDR3 has 19 residues. CDR3 amino acids: CASSDYDDSHPENTGELFF. CDR3 bases: TGCGCCAGCAGCGATTACGACGACTCCCACCCCGAAAACACCGGGGAGCTGTTTTTT.

V usage is TRBV7-9 and J usage is TRBJ2-1; TRBD2 matches at 11 bases. The CDR3 sequence is 12 residues long. Germline values: CDR1 SEHNR, CDR2 FQNEAQ (reference sequence). Germline trimming cut 5 bases from V and 11 bases from J; bases unmatched to any gene: 2. The CDR3 bases are TGTGCCAGCAGCATGACTAGCGGGAAGCAGTTCTTC. Protein: CASSMTSGKQFF. Full variable domain (outside the CDR3, taken from reference TRBV7-9 and TRBJ2-1): DTGVSQNPRHKITKRGQNVTFRCDPISEHNRLYWYRQTLGQGPEFLTYFQNEAQLEKSRLLSDRFSAERPKGSFSTLEIQRTEQGDSAMYLCASSMTSGKQFFGPGTRLTVL.

CDR3 nucleotide sequence: TGTGCCAGCAGCGTAGCTAAGGTCTGGAGCGGGAGAATCTACGAGCAGTACTTC. Its translation is CASSVAKVWSGRIYEQYF. This chain joins TRBV9 and TRBJ2-7, with TRBD2 matching over 8 bases. The CDR3 is made up of 18 amino acids. Germline-derived CDR1 and CDR2 are SGDLS and YYNGEE. Trimming cost V 0 bases and J 3 bases; bases outside gene matches: 14.

This chain links TRBV10-1 with TRBJ2-3; D remains unclear. Trimming pared 6 bases from V and 2 bases from J, leaving 3 bases between. CDR1 is WNHNN, CDR2 SYGVQD, per germline (reference sequence). This CDR3 is built from 11 residues. The CDR3 coding sequence is TGCGCCAGCAGATACACAGATACGCAGTATTTT. Encoded protein: CASRYTDTQYF.

This clone occurred a few times. This rearrangement joins TRBV28 to TRBJ2-1, with 7 bases fitting TRBD2. Germline CDR1 MDHEN, CDR2 SYDVKM. V gave up 4 bases and J gave up 4 bases; unmatched junction bases: 10. The CDR3 extends over 16 amino acids. The CDR3 sequence is CASSSPLAASYNEQFF. The CDR3 DNA reads as TGTGCCAGCAGTTCCCCTCTAGCGGCCTCATACAATGAGCAGTTCTTC.

The chain uses TRBV5-1 and TRBJ2-3; D might be TRBD1 (6 bases). This CDR3 is 15 amino acids long. Germline V gives CDR1 SGHRS, CDR2 YFSETQ. The V gene lost 4 bases and the J gene lost 3 bases, with 15 bases spanning the gap. CDR3 bases: TGCGCCAGCAGCACGGGACATTCGATTACAGATACGCAGTATTTT. This gives the protein CASSTGHSITDTQYF.

This sequence joins TRBV4-2 and TRBJ2-7; 9 positions agree with TRBD1. Trimming removed 2 bases from V and 2 bases from J; junction bases left unmatched: 4. This CDR3 region has 15 residues. CDR1 LGHNA and CDR2 YNFKEQ come from the germline V gene. CDR3 DNA sequence: TGTGCCAGCAGCCAAATTGGGACAGGGACCTACGAGCAGTACTTC. This sequence encodes CASSQIGTGTYEQYF.

CDR3: CASSSPSSYEQYF. CDR3 DNA: TGCGCCAGCAGCTCCCCGAGCTCCTACGAGCAGTACTTC. The chain couples TRBV5-1 to TRBJ2-7; D is undetermined. The germline V gene encodes CDR1 SGHRS and CDR2 YFSETQ. V was trimmed by 3 bases and J by 0 bases, leaving 7 bases between them. The CDR3 covers 13 residues.

V is TRBV28 and J is TRBJ2-3; the match to TRBD1 covers 8 bases. The CDR3 covers 16 residues. Germline V gene sequence: CDR1 MDHEN, CDR2 SYDVKM. V dropped 5 bases and J dropped 1; count of bases not matched to a gene: 8. This CDR3 is CASSTGGQGGTDTQYF. The CDR3 coding sequence is TGTGCCAGCAGTACAGGTGGACAGGGTGGCACAGATACGCAGTATTTT.

This rearrangement joins TRBV28 to TRBJ2-3; no reliable D call. Germline CDR1 reads MDHEN; CDR2 reads SYDVKM. The CDR3 has 17 amino acids. Trimming stripped 10 bases from V and 0 bases from J, with 23 bases between. CDR3 residues: CATSPAGIAESTDTQYF. As DNA, the CDR3 is TGTGCCACCTCACCCGCCGGAATAGCCGAGAGCACAGATACGCAGTATTTT.

This clone has only one observation. The rearrangement joins TRBV12-5 to TRBJ2-5; a possible D gene is TRBD2 (6 bases). Germline V gives CDR1 LGHNT, CDR2 FRNRAP. CDR3 length equals 17 residues. V lost 4 bases, J lost 2 bases, and 20 bases lay in between. DNA for the CDR3: TGTGCTAGTGGTTCCGGACTGGCTTGGAGCGGGCAAGAGACCCAGTACTTC. Translated: CASGSGLAWSGQETQYF.

The gene calls are TRBV2 and TRBJ2-1, with 11 positions matching TRBD2. This CDR3 comprises 13 residues. Unmatched junction bases numbered 5, after V lost 4 bases and J lost 12 bases. Germline CDR1 is SNHLY and CDR2 is FYNNEI. The CDR3 protein is CASSALAGEVQFF. In DNA, the CDR3 is TGTGCCAGCAGTGCACTAGCGGGAGAAGTGCAGTTCTTC.

The V call is TRBV5-6, the J call TRBJ1-2; 8 bases line up with TRBD1. This CDR3 contains 17 residues. Germline values: CDR1 SGHDT, CDR2 YYEEEE. The ends lost 0 bases at V and 2 bases at J; junction bases unmatched: 9. The chain's CDR3 is CASSLGTGLTTNYGYTF. The DNA for the CDR3 is TGTGCCAGCAGCTTGGGGACAGGGTTAACAACCAACTATGGCTACACCTTC.

The chain has TRBV27 and TRBJ2-1, with 9 positions matching TRBD1. V lost 8 bases to trimming and J lost 2 bases; unmatched junction nucleotides: 4. The V gene's germline CDR1 is MNHEY and CDR2 SMNVEV (reference sequence). This CDR3 has 14 amino acids. Here the CDR3 DNA reads TGTGCCAGCTCGGACAGGGGAGCCTACAATGAGCAGTTCTTC. Protein sequence: CASSDRGAYNEQFF.

The chain has TRBV7-9 and TRBJ2-1, with 7 bases identical to TRBD1. In germline, CDR1 is SEHNR, CDR2 FQNEAQ (reference sequence). V shed 5 bases and J 4 bases; nucleotides not matched to a gene: 8. CDR3 size: 15 residues. The CDR3 region is CASSPAGGPYNEQFF. DNA of the CDR3: TGTGCCAGCAGCCCCGCAGGGGGACCGTACAATGAGCAGTTCTTC.

This clone was counted once. This chain uses TRBV27 with TRBJ2-3; 12 nucleotides match TRBD2. The germline V gene has CDR1 MNHEY and CDR2 SMNVEV (reference sequence). This CDR3 region has 16 residues. The V and J ends lost 4 bases and 5 bases, in that order; junction bases with no gene match: 7. The CDR3 bases are TGTGCCAGCAGTTCACGCACGGGACTAGCGGGAGATACGCAGTATTTT. Amino acid sequence: CASSSRTGLAGDTQYF.

V and J are TRBV7-3 and TRBJ2-7, with D perhaps matching TRBD1 (6 bases). CDR1 SGHTA and CDR2 FQGTGA come from the germline V gene. With 1 base removed from V and 5 bases from J, the gap between germline ends came to 12 bases. The CDR3 is 14 amino acids. The CDR3, as DNA: TGTGCCAGCAGCTTAAGAGCAGGGGCCAACGAGCAGTACTTC. Encoded protein: CASSLRAGANEQYF.

This rearrangement joins TRBV11-2 to TRBJ2-2; 14 bases are shared with TRBD2. CDR3 size: 17 residues. V shed 4 bases, J shed 7 bases, and the junction held 8 bases outside the gene matches. Germline CDR1 SGHAT, CDR2 FQNNGV. Here the CDR3 reads CASSSGLAGGTSGELFF. CDR3 nucleotides: TGTGCCAGCAGCTCCGGACTAGCGGGAGGTACTAGCGGGGAGCTGTTTTTT. The full variable domain, with the rest looked up from reference TRBV11-2 and TRBJ2-2, is EAGVAQSPRYKIIEKRQSVAFWCNPISGHATLYWYQQILGQGPKLLIQFQNNGVVDDSQLPKDRFSAERLKGVDSTLKIQPAKLEDSAVYLCASSSGLAGGTSGELFFGEGSRLTVL.

This clone was seen just once. The CDR3 is CASSFRLAGDHEQFF. DNA for the CDR3: TGTGCCAGCAGCTTCAGATTAGCGGGAGATCATGAGCAGTTCTTC. J is TRBJ2-1 and V is TRBV13; the match to TRBD2 covers 9 bases. V was clipped by 3 bases and J by 8 bases; unmatched bases: 8. Germline CDR1 reads PRHDT; CDR2 reads FYEKMQ (reference sequence). This CDR3 comprises 15 residues. Full variable domain (remainder filled in from reference TRBV13 and TRBJ2-1): AAGVIQSPRHLIKEKRETATLKCYPIPRHDTVYWYQQGPGQDPQFLISFYEKMQSDKGSIPDRFSAQQFSDYHSELNMSSLELGDSALYFCASSFRLAGDHEQFFGPGTRLTVL.

The gene calls are TRBV27 and TRBJ2-2; 9 nucleotides line up with TRBD2. The germline V gene has CDR1 MNHEY and CDR2 SMNVEV (reference sequence). The ends lost 2 bases at V and 4 bases at J; junction bases unmatched: 11. This CDR3 comprises 18 residues. For the CDR3, the DNA is TGTGCCAGCAGTTTAATCTATCCGGGCGGGGGGGGCACCGGGGAGCTGTTTTTT. Its protein is CASSLIYPGGGGTGELFF.

This chain connects TRBV21-1 to TRBJ2-3; whether TRBD2, the table's D call, matches the DNA was not checked. TRBV21-1 is a recognized pseudogene. CDR3 length: 17 residues. CDR3 sequence: CASSKVPSGRLPDTQYF. As DNA, the CDR3 is TGTGCCAGCAGCAAAGTTCCTAGCGGGAGGTTGCCAGATACGCAGTATTTT.